Listed below are T cell receptor beta chains from one sample, sequenced in a study of T cell changes during pregnancy in multiple sclerosis. Generated by immunoSEQ multiplex PCR, the TCRdb table keeps only in-frame clones and is missing some. The profile shows fewer than 15,000 clones, approximately 83% of them singletons. Sequencing was performed on CD8+ T cells from peripheral blood mononuclear cells, taken in the first trimester of pregnancy. All receptors derive from a female donor with multiple sclerosis, enrolled in a pregnancy study. Both conserved end residues are part of each CDR3. The D gene is left open where the match is weak. The size of a clone is reported for some rows only, either as once, few or many, or as a class for expanded clones.

TRBJ2-7	few	TRBD1	TRBV7-8	TGTGCCAGCAGCTGGGACAGCTCCTACGAGCAGTACTTC	CASSWDSSYEQYF
TRBJ2-1	few	TRBD2	TRBV7-3	TGTGCCAGCAGCTCCACTAGCGGGGGCTACAATGAGCAGTTCTTC	CASSSTSGGYNEQFF
TRBJ1-1	large	-	TRBV15	TGTGCCACCAGCAGAGGGACACAGAACACTGAAGCTTTCTTT	CATSRGTQNTEAFF
TRBJ2-7	-	TRBD1	TRBV7-9	TGTGCCAGCAGCCTAGGACAGGGTGACTACGAGCAGTACTTC	CASSLGQGDYEQYF
TRBJ2-7	-	TRBD2	TRBV27	TGTGCCAGCAGTCTCCGGGGGGACGGGAGGGCAAGCTCCTACGAGCAGTACTTC	CASSLRGDGRASSYEQYF
TRBJ2-7	-	TRBD1	TRBV2	TGTGCCAGCAGTGAAGTCAGGGGGCTCTCCTACGAGCAGTACTTC	CASSEVRGLSYEQYF
TRBJ2-7	-	-	TRBV15	TGTGCCACCAGCAGAGCCCAAGCTTCCTACGAGCAGTACTTC	CATSRAQASYEQYF
TRBJ2-5	-	-	TRBV7-2	TGTGCCAGCAGCTTGGCAGGGTGGGAGACCCAGTACTTC	CASSLAGWETQYF
TRBJ1-1	-	TRBD1	TRBV19	TGTGCCAGTAGTATATTAAGAGGACAGGGGGCCCCCGCGAACACTGAAGCTTTCTTT	CASSILRGQGAPANTEAFF
TRBJ2-7	few	TRBD1	TRBV28	TGTGCCAGCAACCCCGGGACAGGGGCCTACGAGCAGTACTTC	CASNPGTGAYEQYF